The rows below give T cell receptor beta chains drawn from one sample of a study of human T cells and chemical hapten exposure. TCRdb re-derived calls from the RACE reads in MiXCR, one entry per CDR3 protein. The sample lists fewer than 140,000 distinct CDR3 sequences, 10% to 15% seen once, with over 1.5% in the top ten. The source material was whole blood, sampled in connection with sensitization to the hapten diphenylcyclopropenone (DPC). The receptors come from a woman in her forties or fifties with alopecia areata. Some clones in this sample may be carry-over from other donors' samples. Both conserved end residues are part of each CDR3. The order of the fields is CDR3 protein, CDR3 DNA, D gene, J gene, clone size, V gene. D genes are given only for firm matches. Clone size is not always given. Where it is, it says once, few, many or a class for expanded clones.

CDR3: CASRIRGDNTEAFF
DNA: TGTGCCAGCAGAATCAGGGGAGATAACACTGAAGCTTTCTTT
D: .
J: TRBJ1-1
size: .
V: TRBV5-6

CDR3: CASSLSPLEGGYTF
DNA: TGTGCCAGCAGTTTATCCCCACTTGAGGGAGGCTACACCTTC
D: .
J: TRBJ1-2
size: .
V: TRBV28

CDR3: CSTSGGGNEQFF
DNA: TGCAGCACTAGCGGGGGGGGCAATGAGCAGTTCTTC
D: TRBD2
J: TRBJ2-1
size: many
V: TRBV29-1

CDR3: CASSQAVNTEAFF
DNA: TGTGCCAGCAGCCAAGCTGTGAACACTGAAGCTTTCTTT
D: .
J: TRBJ1-1
size: few
V: TRBV3-1

CDR3: CASSLSGGYEQYF
DNA: TGCGCCAGCAGCTTATCGGGCGGTTACGAGCAGTACTTC
D: .
J: TRBJ2-7
size: .
V: TRBV5-1

CDR3: CASSERVREQFF
DNA: TGTGCCAGCAGTGAAAGAGTTCGTGAGCAGTTCTTC
D: .
J: TRBJ2-1
size: few
V: TRBV25-1

CDR3: CASGLARRGTQYF
DNA: TGTGCTAGTGGTTTGGCCCGGCGAGGTACGCAGTATTTT
D: .
J: TRBJ2-3
size: many
V: TRBV12-5

CDR3: CASSYGYYNEQFF
DNA: TGTGCCAGCAGTTACGGATATTACAATGAGCAGTTCTTC
D: .
J: TRBJ2-1
size: .
V: TRBV6-5

CDR3: CASSKSILTRGGRHNEQFF
DNA: TGTGCCAGCAGCAAATCCATCTTAACGCGGGGGGGAAGACACAATGAGCAGTTCTTC
D: TRBD2
J: TRBJ2-1
size: many
V: TRBV11-2

CDR3: CSANDRTRNQPQHF
DNA: TGCAGTGCAAATGACAGAACACGCAATCAGCCCCAGCATTTT
D: .
J: TRBJ1-5
size: .
V: TRBV20-1

CDR3: CASSLGTNQETQYF
DNA: TGTGCCAGCAGCTTAGGGACTAACCAAGAGACCCAGTACTTC
D: .
J: TRBJ2-5
size: few
V: TRBV7-6

CDR3: CSVAGQEGNEKLFF
DNA: TGCAGCGTCGCGGGACAGGAGGGTAATGAAAAACTGTTTTTT
D: TRBD1
J: TRBJ1-4
size: few
V: TRBV29-1

CDR3: CASSLATGAEAFF
DNA: TGTGCCAGCAGCTTGGCAACAGGGGCCGAAGCTTTCTTT
D: TRBD1
J: TRBJ1-1
size: few
V: TRBV7-9

CDR3: CASSSWTGGNEQFF
DNA: TGTGCCAGCAGCTCATGGACAGGGGGCAATGAGCAGTTCTTC
D: TRBD1
J: TRBJ2-1
size: few
V: TRBV7-9

CDR3: CSASPRGYSYEQYF
DNA: TGCAGTGCTTCTCCCAGGGGGTACTCCTACGAGCAGTACTTC
D: TRBD1
J: TRBJ2-7
size: .
V: TRBV20-1

CDR3: CASSNYYGYTF
DNA: TGTGCCAGCAGTAACTACTATGGCTACACCTTC
D: .
J: TRBJ1-2
size: many
V: TRBV28

CDR3: CASSQEGIFNYGYTF
DNA: TGCGCCAGCAGCCAAGAGGGGATTTTTAACTATGGCTACACCTTC
D: .
J: TRBJ1-2
size: few
V: TRBV4-1

CDR3: CASNLDGTGHEQYF
DNA: TGTGCCAGCAATCTCGACGGGACAGGGCACGAGCAGTACTTC
D: TRBD1
J: TRBJ2-7
size: few
V: TRBV6-6

CDR3: CASGGLHEQYF
DNA: TGTGCCAGCGGGGGTCTGCACGAGCAGTACTTC
D: .
J: TRBJ2-7
size: .
V: TRBV28

CDR3: CASSRSWQNYGYTF
DNA: TGTGCCAGCAGCCGGAGTTGGCAGAACTATGGCTACACCTTC
D: .
J: TRBJ1-2
size: .
V: TRBV7-2

CDR3: CAIGTDSNQPQHF
DNA: TGTGCCATCGGGACAGATAGCAATCAGCCCCAGCATTTT
D: TRBD1
J: TRBJ1-5
size: .
V: TRBV10-3

CDR3: CASSLELGSQLPNEQFF
DNA: TGTGCCAGCAGCTTAGAATTGGGGTCGCAGCTCCCCAATGAGCAGTTCTTC
D: .
J: TRBJ2-1
size: .
V: TRBV7-2

CDR3: CSVRTDTNSPLHF
DNA: TGCAGCGTACGCACAGATACAAATTCACCCCTCCACTTT
D: .
J: TRBJ1-6
size: few
V: TRBV29-1

CDR3: CASSVRGLADTGELFF
DNA: TGTGCCAGCAGCGTAAGGGGACTAGCGGACACCGGGGAGCTGTTTTTT
D: TRBD2
J: TRBJ2-2
size: few
V: TRBV9

CDR3: CASSLGGQGHEKLFF
DNA: TGTGCCAGCAGTTTAGGGGGACAGGGGCATGAAAAACTGTTTTTT
D: TRBD1
J: TRBJ1-4
size: many
V: TRBV12-3/TRBV12-4

CDR3: CASSLAWPLSYGYTF
DNA: TGTGCCAGCAGCTTAGCATGGCCACTGTCCTATGGCTACACCTTC
D: .
J: TRBJ1-2
size: .
V: TRBV7-2

CDR3: CASSLNTGNTGELFF
DNA: TGTGCCAGCAGCTTGAATACCGGGAACACCGGGGAGCTGTTTTTT
D: .
J: TRBJ2-2
size: many
V: TRBV7-9

CDR3: CASSLGSAKNIQYF
DNA: TGTGCCAGCAGCTTAGGATCAGCCAAAAACATTCAGTACTTC
D: .
J: TRBJ2-4
size: few
V: TRBV7-2